This TCR beta chain stems from a study of cytomegalovirus exposure and HLA in healthy donors. Overall study results and limits: Later on, an analysis found that several of the most significant clusters appeared to be linked to common viral pathogens, which included parvovirus B19. For cytomegalovirus status, the classifier reportedly gave diagnoses with high specificity and sensitivity.

After removal of 0 bases from V and 0 bases from J, the junction contained 6 bases not matched to a gene. This CDR3 has 18 amino acids. The germline V gene encodes CDR1 LGHNA and CDR2 YNFKEQ. Primers: 60 Vbeta forward and 13 Jbeta reverse. Clones were sequenced by immunoSEQ multiplex PCR, and TCRdb holds only the in-frame ones, with some missing. The sample lists about 76,000 clones; 78% were seen once. This clone appeared a few times. What it recognizes is unknown. Specimen: PBMCs. The rearrangement joins TRBV4-2 to TRBJ2-2; 8 nucleotides match TRBD2. This sequence originates from a woman in her forties in good health and CMV-seropositive. This CDR3 is CASSQDPAGATNTGELFF. CDR3 DNA sequence: TGTGCCAGCAGCCAAGATCCAGCGGGGGCGACGAACACCGGGGAGCTGTTTTTT.